The TCR beta chain under discussion was sequenced for a study of CD8+ T cells in alopecia areata. cDNA serving as the sequencing template came from extracted, reverse transcribed RNA. The table came from immunoSEQ multiplex PCR; TCRdb's copy has only in-frame clones and leaves some out. The sample lists 90,000 to 130,000 clones, 59% seen once, with less than 25% in the top ten. Study-level results: For lesional scalp, especially alopecia totalis/universalis, clonality was higher than in normal scalp.

On this clone itself: Its target is unknown.

The CDR3 has 12 amino acids. CDR1 is SGHDT and CDR2 is YYEEEE in the germline V gene. V was trimmed by 0 bases and J by 6 bases, leaving 7 bases between them. The source material was CD8+ T cells sorted from blood. The receptor was isolated from a human donor in good health. The J gene is TRBJ2-7, the V gene TRBV5-6; D unresolved. The CDR3 nucleotides are TGTGCCAGCAGCTTGGCTCTTGGCGAGCAGTACTTC. Its protein is CASSLALGEQYF.